This T cell receptor beta chain appears in the sequencing data of a study of neurological immune-mediated disorders. CDR1 SGHRS and CDR2 YFSETQ come from the germline V gene. V lost 3 bases and J lost 3; bases outside the gene matches: 5. The CDR3 is 14 residues long. This clonotype showed up many times. Documented time point: technical triplicate 3. The output of every sequencing run, over 170 million TCR-beta sequences, came from 15-18 subjects. A single record per CDR3 protein comes from TCRdb applying MiXCR to the 5' RACE reads. Altogether tens of thousands of distinct CDR3 sequences are present, around 17% being singletons, with the ten largest covering 4.5% to 5%.

The rearrangement joins TRBV5-1 to TRBJ1-1; 7 positions agree with TRBD1. The sequence was obtained from a female donor with HTLV-1-associated myelopathy (HAM/TSP). Sequences were obtained from CD4+ T cells from blood. CDR3 sequence (DNA): TGCGCCAGCAGCTGGGCAGGGGGAGACACTGAAGCTTTCTTT. Translation: CASSWAGGDTEAFF. The variable domain in full, completed from reference TRBV5-1 and TRBJ1-1, reads KAGVTQTPRYLIKTRGQQVTLSCSPISGHRSVSWYQQTPGQGLQFLFEYFSETQRNKGNFPGRFSGRQFSNSRSEMNVSTLELGDSALYLCASSWAGGDTEAFFGQGTRLTVV.